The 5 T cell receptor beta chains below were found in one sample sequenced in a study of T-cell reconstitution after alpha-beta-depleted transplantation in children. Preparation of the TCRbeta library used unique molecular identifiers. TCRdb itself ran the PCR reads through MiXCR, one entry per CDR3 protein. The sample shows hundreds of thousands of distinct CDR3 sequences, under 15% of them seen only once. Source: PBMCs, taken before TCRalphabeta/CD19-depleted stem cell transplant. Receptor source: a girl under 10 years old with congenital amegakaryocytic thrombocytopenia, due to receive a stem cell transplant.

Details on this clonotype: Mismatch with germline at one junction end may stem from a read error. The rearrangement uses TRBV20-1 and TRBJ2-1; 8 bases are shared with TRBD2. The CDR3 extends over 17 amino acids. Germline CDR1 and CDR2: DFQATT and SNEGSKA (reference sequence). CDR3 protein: CCAPGIKAGEVYNEQFF. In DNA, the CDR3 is TGCTGTGCACCAGGGATAAAAGCGGGAGAAGTATACAATGAGCAGTTCTTC.

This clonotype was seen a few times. The CDR3 bases are TGTGCCAGTAGTATTTTAAGGAGGGCAAATAACTACAATCAGCCCCAGCATTTT. Translated: CASSILRRANNYNQPQHF. The chain couples TRBV19 to TRBJ1-5; D is unresolved. Germline CDR1 LNHDA, CDR2 SQIVND (reference sequence). This CDR3 spans 18 amino acids. Trimming stripped 3 bases from V and 3 bases from J, with 21 bases between.

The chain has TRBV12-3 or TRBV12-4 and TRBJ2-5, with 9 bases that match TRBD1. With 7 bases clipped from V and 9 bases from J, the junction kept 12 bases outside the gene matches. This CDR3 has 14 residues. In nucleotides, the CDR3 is TGTGCCAGCAACCTCGACAGGGGGTTGGGGGCCCAGTACTTC. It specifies CASNLDRGLGAQYF.

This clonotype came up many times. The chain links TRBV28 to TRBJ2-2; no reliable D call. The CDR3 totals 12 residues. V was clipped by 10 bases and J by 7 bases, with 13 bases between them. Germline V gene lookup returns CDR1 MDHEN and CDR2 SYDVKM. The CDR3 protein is CATYRTGGELFF. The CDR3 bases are TGTGCCACCTACCGGACGGGCGGGGAGCTGTTTTTT. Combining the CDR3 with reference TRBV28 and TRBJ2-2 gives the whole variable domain DVKVTQSSRYLVKRTGEKVFLECVQDMDHENMFWYRQDPGLGLRLIYFSYDVKMKEKGDIPEGYSVSREKKERFSLILESASTNQTSMYLCATYRTGGELFFGEGSRLTVL.

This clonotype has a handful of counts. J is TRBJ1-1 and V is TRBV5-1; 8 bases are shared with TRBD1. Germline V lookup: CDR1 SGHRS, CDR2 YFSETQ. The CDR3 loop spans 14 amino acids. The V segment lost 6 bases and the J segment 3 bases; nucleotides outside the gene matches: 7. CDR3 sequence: CASMTGAPDTEAFF. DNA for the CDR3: TGCGCCAGCATGACAGGGGCGCCAGACACTGAAGCTTTCTTT.